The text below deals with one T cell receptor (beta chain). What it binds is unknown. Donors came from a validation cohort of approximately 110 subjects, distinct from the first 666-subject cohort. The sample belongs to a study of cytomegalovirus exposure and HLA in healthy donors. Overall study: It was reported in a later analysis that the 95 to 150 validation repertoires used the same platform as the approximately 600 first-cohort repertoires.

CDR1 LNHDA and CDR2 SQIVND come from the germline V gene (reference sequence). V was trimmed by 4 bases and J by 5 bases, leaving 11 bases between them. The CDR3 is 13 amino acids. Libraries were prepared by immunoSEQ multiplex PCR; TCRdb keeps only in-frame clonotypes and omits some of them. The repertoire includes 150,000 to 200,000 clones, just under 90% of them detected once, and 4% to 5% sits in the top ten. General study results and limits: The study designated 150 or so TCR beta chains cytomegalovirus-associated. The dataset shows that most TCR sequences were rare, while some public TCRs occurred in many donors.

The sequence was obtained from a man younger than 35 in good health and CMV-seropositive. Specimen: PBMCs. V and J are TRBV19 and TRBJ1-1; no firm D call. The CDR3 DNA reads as TGTGCCAGTAGTAAACTCAGGTATACTGAAGCTTTCTTT. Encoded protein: CASSKLRYTEAFF.